The entry below describes one T cell receptor (beta chain). Its antigen is unidentified. A TCRbeta library incorporating unique molecular identifiers was prepared. TCRdb itself ran the PCR reads through MiXCR, one entry per CDR3 protein. The table includes around 450,000 distinct CDR3 sequences, roughly 17% detected once. These data are taken from a study of T-cell reconstitution after alpha-beta-depleted transplantation in children. Overall study findings and caveats: It was surviving recipient T cells and thymic progenitors that gave some patients high TCRbeta diversity at day 60. Alpha-beta T cells present about two months after transplant were reported to originate from several hundred expanded graft clones. Among T cells one year after transplant, newly produced cells accounted for most counts and diversity.

Germline V lookup: CDR1 SGHVS, CDR2 FQNEAQ. This CDR3 has 17 residues. V lost 2 bases and J 1 base, leaving 15 bases between the germline ends. The sequence was obtained from a boy under two years old who had a stem cell transplant for Wiskott-Aldrich syndrome, so the T cells may come from the graft donor. The chain employs TRBV7-8 and TRBJ1-3; maybe TRBD1 (5 bases). The specimen comprised PBMCs, mostly from graft donor cells, sampled 360 days after TCRalphabeta/CD19-depleted stem cell transplant. The CDR3 bases are TGTGCCAGCAGCTTACGGACGACAGTCGGATCTGGAAACACCATATATTTT. Amino acids: CASSLRTTVGSGNTIYF.